This TCR beta chain emerged from a study of control samples from healthy donors and cancer patients. Profiling relied on immunoSEQ multiplex PCR, and the TCRdb table lists in-frame clones only, not all of them. This repertoire shows around 80,000 clones, 70% to 90% found once; its top ten account for around 6%. Germline CDR1 and CDR2: SGHRS and YFSETQ. The CDR3 loop spans 16 amino acids. Trimming pared 0 bases from V and 3 bases from J, leaving 12 bases between. This clone was observed many times. Sequenced material: blood. The J gene is TRBJ1-4, the V gene TRBV5-1; possible D gene TRBD1, 6 bases. This clonotype was sampled from a woman between 45 and 65 years old in good health. In DNA form, the CDR3 reads TGCGCCAGCAGCTTGGTCACGGGACAACCTAATGAAAAACTGTTTTTT. Its translation is CASSLVTGQPNEKLFF.